The clone carrying this TCR beta chain was seen only a few times. Those enrolled, adults aged roughly 18 to 90 years, came from fewer than 25 US areas. Participant-given clinical history determined each cohort assignment. The CDR3 extends over 12 amino acids. V was pared by 4 bases and J by 9 bases, with 2 bases of the junction left unmatched. Germline V gives CDR1 LGHDT, CDR2 YNNKEL (reference sequence). The sample is drawn from a study of blood T cell repertoires in COVID-19. Looking at the study overall: Spain, Italy and the United States supplied samples that represented acute and convalescent COVID-19.

Clones were sequenced by immunoSEQ multiplex PCR, and TCRdb holds only the in-frame ones, with some missing. In the table there are around 190,000 clones, approximately 85% of which are singletons. The chain links TRBV3-1 (or the pseudogene TRBV3-2) to TRBJ1-1; 10 bases match TRBD1. Sample: PBMCs or T cells enriched from blood (not recorded which). This TCR derives from a man aged 35-49 years with acute COVID-19. DNA for the CDR3: TGTGCCAGCAGCCCGACAGGGGGCAAAGCTTTCTTT. Its translation: CASSPTGGKAFF.